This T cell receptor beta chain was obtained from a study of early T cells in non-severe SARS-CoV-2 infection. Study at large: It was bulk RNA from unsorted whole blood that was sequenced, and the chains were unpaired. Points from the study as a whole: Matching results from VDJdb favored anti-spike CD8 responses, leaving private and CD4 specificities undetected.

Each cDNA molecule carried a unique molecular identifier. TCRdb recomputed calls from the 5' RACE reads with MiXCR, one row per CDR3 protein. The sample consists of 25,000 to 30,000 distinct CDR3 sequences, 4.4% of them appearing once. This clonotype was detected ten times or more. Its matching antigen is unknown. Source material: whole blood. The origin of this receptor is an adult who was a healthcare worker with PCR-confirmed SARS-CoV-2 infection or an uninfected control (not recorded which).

The CDR3 DNA sequence: TGTGCCAGCAGCTTAGTGGAGGGCCAATACAATGAGCAGTTCTTC. This translates into CASSLVEGQYNEQFF. This chain connects TRBV7-6 to TRBJ2-1, with D possibly TRBD2 on 6 matching bases. The germline V and J ends were trimmed by 1 base and 4 bases, with 11 bases remaining between them. The CDR3 is 15 residues long. Germline CDR1 and CDR2: SGHVS and FNYEAQ.